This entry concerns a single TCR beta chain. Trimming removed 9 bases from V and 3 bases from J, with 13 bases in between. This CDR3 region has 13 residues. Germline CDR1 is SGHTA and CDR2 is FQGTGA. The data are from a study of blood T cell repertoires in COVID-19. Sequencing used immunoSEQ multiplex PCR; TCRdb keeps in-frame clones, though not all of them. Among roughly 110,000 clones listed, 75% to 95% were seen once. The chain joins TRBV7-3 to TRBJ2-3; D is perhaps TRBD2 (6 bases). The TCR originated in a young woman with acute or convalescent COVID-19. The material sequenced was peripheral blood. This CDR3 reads CASSKGGTDTQYF. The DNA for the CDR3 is TGTGCCAGTTCAAAGGGAGGAACAGATACGCAGTATTTT.